These 24 T cell receptor beta chains originate from one sample sequenced in a study of blood T cell repertoires in COVID-19. TCRdb's table, derived via immunoSEQ multiplex PCR, lists solely in-frame clones and lacks some. The sample consists of approximately 130,000 clones, 84% of them appearing once. Sequences were obtained from peripheral blood. The receptors here all came from a human donor in a cohort sampled during active COVID-19.

The gene calls are TRBV5-5 and TRBJ1-5, with D uncertain. V lost 4 bases and J 4 bases, leaving 9 bases between the germline ends. This CDR3 has 13 residues. Germline assignment: CDR1 SGHKS and CDR2 YYEKEE (reference sequence). The CDR3 protein is CASSTTANQPQHF. Here the CDR3 DNA reads TGTGCCAGCAGCACCACAGCTAATCAGCCCCAGCATTTT.

This CDR3 is CATSDLGQGAGNQPQHF. In DNA form, the CDR3 reads TGTGCCACCAGTGATTTAGGTCAGGGGGCTGGCAATCAGCCCCAGCATTTT. The chain carries TRBV24-1 and TRBJ1-5, with 8 bases identical to TRBD1. V lost 1 base and J lost 2; bases outside the gene matches: 6. Germline lookup yields CDR1 KGHDR and CDR2 SFDVKD. The CDR3 length is 17 residues.

This chain links TRBV11-3 with TRBJ1-6; no clear D. The length of the CDR3 is 11 residues. The germline V gene encodes CDR1 SGHNT and CDR2 YENEEA. V was trimmed by 5 bases and J by 9 bases, leaving 5 bases between them. The CDR3 spells CASSPRSPLHF. The DNA of the CDR3 is TGTGCCAGCAGCCCCCGTTCACCCCTCCACTTT.

The chain couples TRBV6-2 or TRBV6-3 to TRBJ2-7; D call uncertain. Trimming stripped 2 bases from V and 5 bases from J, with 13 bases between. Germline CDR1 reads MNHEY; CDR2 reads SVGEGT. The CDR3 runs to 14 residues. CDR3 protein: CASSYSLREHEQYF. The CDR3 DNA reads TGTGCCAGCAGTTACAGTCTACGTGAGCACGAGCAGTACTTC.

This clone was recorded only once. The J gene is TRBJ1-1, the V gene TRBV2, with D maybe TRBD1 (6 bases). Germline CDR1 is SNHLY and CDR2 is FYNNEI. V was cut by 0 bases and J by 5 bases, with 10 bases left in between. This CDR3 has 14 residues. The CDR3 here is CASSEALQGTEAFF. The DNA of the CDR3 is TGTGCCAGCAGTGAAGCGCTTCAGGGGACTGAAGCTTTCTTT. The variable domain in full, completed from reference TRBV2 and TRBJ1-1, reads EPEVTQTPSHQVTQMGQEVILRCVPISNHLYFYWYRQILGQKVEFLVSFYNNEISEKSEIFDDQFSVERPDGSNFTLKIRSTKLEDSAMYFCASSEALQGTEAFFGQGTRLTVV.

This chain connects TRBV3-1 (or the pseudogene TRBV3-2) to TRBJ1-2; 8 nucleotides align to TRBD1. Trimming cost V 1 base and J 2 bases; bases outside gene matches: 3. Germline-derived CDR1 and CDR2 are LGHDT and YNNKEL (reference sequence). This CDR3 has 15 residues. The CDR3 sequence: CASSQARDRNYGYTF. CDR3 nucleotide sequence: TGTGCCAGCAGCCAAGCACGGGACAGGAACTATGGCTACACCTTC.

The chain employs TRBV18 and TRBJ1-1; D uncertain. Germline values: CDR1 KGHSH, CDR2 LQKENI. V was cut by 6 bases and J by 6 bases, with 23 bases left in between. This CDR3 region has 16 residues. This CDR3 reads CASSNQGSIAAAEAFF. The CDR3 bases are TGTGCCAGCTCCAACCAAGGGTCTATAGCGGCTGCTGAAGCTTTCTTT.

This sequence joins TRBV18 and TRBJ2-3; D not resolved. CDR1 is KGHSH, CDR2 LQKENI, per germline. The CDR3 has 13 residues. V lost 2 bases to trimming and J lost 4 bases, with 7 bases between them. The CDR3 reads CASSPNLPDTQYF. CDR3 in DNA: TGTGCCAGCTCACCAAATCTCCCAGATACGCAGTATTTT.

The chain employs TRBV5-4 and TRBJ1-6; the D gene is possibly TRBD1 (6 bases). Per the germline V gene, CDR1 is SGHNT and CDR2 is YYREEE (reference sequence). CDR3 length: 16 residues. With 4 bases removed from V and 1 base from J, the gap between germline ends came to 12 bases. This CDR3 is CASSLTGASYNSPLHF. The CDR3 region has the DNA TGTGCCAGCAGCCTGACAGGCGCGTCCTATAATTCACCCCTCCACTTT.

V is TRBV27 and J is TRBJ1-4; 7 nucleotides match TRBD1. The CDR3 runs to 15 residues. Germline V CDR1 and CDR2: MNHEY, SMNVEV (reference sequence). V shed 3 bases and J 5 bases; nucleotides not matched to a gene: 6. The CDR3 DNA reads as TGTGCCAGCAGTTTCGTCTCAGGGGGAAATGAAAAACTGTTTTTT. Its translation is CASSFVSGGNEKLFF.

V gene TRBV19 combines with J gene TRBJ1-1; 7 nucleotides match TRBD1. Germline trimming cut 3 bases from V and 8 bases from J; bases unmatched to any gene: 6. CDR1 is LNHDA, CDR2 SQIVND, per germline (reference sequence). CDR3 length: 13 amino acids. In DNA form, the CDR3 reads TGTGCCAGTAGTATCCGACAGGGAGGAGAAGCTTTCTTT. This translates into CASSIRQGGEAFF.

This chain connects TRBV5-4 to TRBJ2-1; tentative D call: TRBD1 (6 bases). V shed 2 bases and J shed 8 bases, with 20 bases lying between them. This CDR3 comprises 16 residues. Germline loops: CDR1 SGHNT, CDR2 YYREEE (reference sequence). The CDR3 bases are TGTGCCAGCAGCTTTGGTTCGGCAGCTCCAGGGGATGAGCAGTTCTTC. This gives the protein CASSFGSAAPGDEQFF.

Within the sample, this clone is medium-sized. CDR3 protein: CASSESPPGTGFNEQYF. In DNA, the CDR3 is TGTGCCAGCAGTGAATCCCCGCCCGGGACAGGGTTTAACGAGCAGTACTTC. V is TRBV2 and J is TRBJ2-7; TRBD1 aligns across 9 bases. The CDR3 consists of 17 residues. V shed 2 bases and J 5 bases; nucleotides not matched to a gene: 13. Germline CDR1 SNHLY, CDR2 FYNNEI.

V gene TRBV2 combines with J gene TRBJ2-7; D is perhaps TRBD2 (6 bases). In germline, CDR1 is SNHLY, CDR2 FYNNEI. The length of the CDR3 is 13 residues. The V gene lost 8 bases and the J gene lost 7 bases, with 18 bases spanning the gap. CDR3 DNA sequence: TGTGCCAGCGGAGTGTGGGAGGAAGGGGAGCAGTACTTC. Translation: CASGVWEEGEQYF.

The rearrangement joins TRBV14 to TRBJ2-7, with D tentatively TRBD1 (6 bases). The CDR3 covers 14 residues. Germline V gene sequence: CDR1 SGHDN, CDR2 FVKESK. V was trimmed by 4 bases and J by 6 bases, leaving 16 bases between them. The CDR3 region has the DNA TGTGCCAGCAGCCTCTACAGGGAGTCACTCGAGCAGTACTTC. This translates into CASSLYRESLEQYF.

The chain couples TRBV13 to TRBJ2-3; TRBD2 matches at 10 bases. V lost 2 bases to trimming and J lost 2 bases; unmatched junction nucleotides: 4. CDR3 length: 16 amino acids. The germline V gene has CDR1 PRHDT and CDR2 FYEKMQ (reference sequence). Written as DNA, the CDR3 is TGTGCCAGCAGCTTACTAGCGGGGGAATACACAGATACGCAGTATTTT. It translates to CASSLLAGEYTDTQYF.

This clone occurred once. CDR3 loop: CASSPAGGFYGYTF. In DNA form, the CDR3 reads TGTGCCAGCAGCCCCGCGGGGGGTTTCTATGGCTACACCTTC. V usage is TRBV5-6 and J usage is TRBJ1-2; maybe TRBD1 (5 bases). The V and J ends lost 4 bases and 4 bases respectively, with 14 bases between them. The CDR3 is 14 residues long. In germline, CDR1 is SGHDT, CDR2 YYEEEE.

The chain has TRBV5-1 and TRBJ2-5, with D uncertain. The CDR3 is made up of 14 amino acids. V was clipped by 3 bases and J by 3 bases, with 12 bases between them. From germline, CDR1 is SGHRS and CDR2 YFSETQ. Here the CDR3 reads CASSSPGSEETQYF. In DNA form, the CDR3 reads TGCGCCAGCAGCTCCCCAGGTTCGGAAGAGACCCAGTACTTC.

The V and J genes are TRBV9 and TRBJ2-1; 9 positions match TRBD1. In germline, CDR1 is SGDLS, CDR2 YYNGEE. CDR3 length equals 16 residues. The junction had 12 bases not matched to a gene; V was cut back by 3 bases and J by 8 bases. In nucleotides, the CDR3 is TGTGCCAGCAGCGAGGGTAGGGGACAGGGTTTCGATGAGCAGTTCTTC. It encodes CASSEGRGQGFDEQFF. Drawing the rest from reference TRBV9 and TRBJ2-1, the complete variable domain is DSGVTQTPKHLITATGQRVTLRCSPRSGDLSVYWYQQSLDQGLQFLIQYYNGEERAKGNILERFSAQQFPDLHSELNLSSLELGDSALYFCASSEGRGQGFDEQFFGPGTRLTVL.

This clone was observed a single time. The CDR3 loop reads CASSLGPLGYEQYF. As DNA, the CDR3 is TGCGCCAGCAGCTTGGGACCCCTAGGATACGAGCAGTACTTC. The rearrangement uses TRBV5-1 and TRBJ2-7; no reliable D call. CDR3 size: 14 residues. Per germline, CDR1 SGHRS and CDR2 YFSETQ. V lost 0 bases to trimming and J lost 4 bases, with 11 bases between them.

This chain joins TRBV5-6 and TRBJ2-5; 11 nucleotides match TRBD1. The CDR3 runs to 15 residues. Germline values: CDR1 SGHDT, CDR2 YYEEEE. V shed 5 bases, J shed 5 bases, and the junction held 8 bases outside the gene matches. This CDR3 reads CASRDGQGAWETQYF. CDR3 bases: TGTGCCAGCAGAGACGGACAGGGGGCTTGGGAGACCCAGTACTTC.

The gene calls are TRBV11-1 and TRBJ2-5; 13 nucleotides line up with TRBD2. Germline CDR1 is SGHAT and CDR2 is FQDESV (reference sequence). The length of the CDR3 is 16 residues. V shed 4 bases, J shed 0 bases, and the junction held 2 bases outside the gene matches. Here the CDR3 reads CASSSGLAGDQETQYF. The CDR3 nucleotides are TGTGCCAGCAGCTCTGGACTAGCGGGGGACCAAGAGACCCAGTACTTC.

This clone appeared once. The rearrangement joins TRBV3-1 (or the pseudogene TRBV3-2) to TRBJ2-7; tentatively, D is TRBD1 (6 bases). CDR3 length: 12 residues. Germline V gives CDR1 LGHDT, CDR2 YNNKEL (reference sequence). The germline V and J ends were trimmed by 8 bases and 2 bases, with 10 bases remaining between them. CDR3: CASQDSTYEQYF. As DNA, the CDR3 is TGTGCCAGCCAGGACAGCACCTACGAGCAGTACTTC.

This chain joins TRBV30 and TRBJ2-7, with D hard to call. Trimming shortened V by 2 bases and J by 0 bases, and 8 bases separated the two germline ends. This CDR3 comprises 13 residues. Germline values: CDR1 GTSNPN, CDR2 SVGIG (reference sequence). DNA for the CDR3: TGTGCCTGGAGTAAAACAGACTCCTACGAGCAGTACTTC. Amino acids: CAWSKTDSYEQYF.